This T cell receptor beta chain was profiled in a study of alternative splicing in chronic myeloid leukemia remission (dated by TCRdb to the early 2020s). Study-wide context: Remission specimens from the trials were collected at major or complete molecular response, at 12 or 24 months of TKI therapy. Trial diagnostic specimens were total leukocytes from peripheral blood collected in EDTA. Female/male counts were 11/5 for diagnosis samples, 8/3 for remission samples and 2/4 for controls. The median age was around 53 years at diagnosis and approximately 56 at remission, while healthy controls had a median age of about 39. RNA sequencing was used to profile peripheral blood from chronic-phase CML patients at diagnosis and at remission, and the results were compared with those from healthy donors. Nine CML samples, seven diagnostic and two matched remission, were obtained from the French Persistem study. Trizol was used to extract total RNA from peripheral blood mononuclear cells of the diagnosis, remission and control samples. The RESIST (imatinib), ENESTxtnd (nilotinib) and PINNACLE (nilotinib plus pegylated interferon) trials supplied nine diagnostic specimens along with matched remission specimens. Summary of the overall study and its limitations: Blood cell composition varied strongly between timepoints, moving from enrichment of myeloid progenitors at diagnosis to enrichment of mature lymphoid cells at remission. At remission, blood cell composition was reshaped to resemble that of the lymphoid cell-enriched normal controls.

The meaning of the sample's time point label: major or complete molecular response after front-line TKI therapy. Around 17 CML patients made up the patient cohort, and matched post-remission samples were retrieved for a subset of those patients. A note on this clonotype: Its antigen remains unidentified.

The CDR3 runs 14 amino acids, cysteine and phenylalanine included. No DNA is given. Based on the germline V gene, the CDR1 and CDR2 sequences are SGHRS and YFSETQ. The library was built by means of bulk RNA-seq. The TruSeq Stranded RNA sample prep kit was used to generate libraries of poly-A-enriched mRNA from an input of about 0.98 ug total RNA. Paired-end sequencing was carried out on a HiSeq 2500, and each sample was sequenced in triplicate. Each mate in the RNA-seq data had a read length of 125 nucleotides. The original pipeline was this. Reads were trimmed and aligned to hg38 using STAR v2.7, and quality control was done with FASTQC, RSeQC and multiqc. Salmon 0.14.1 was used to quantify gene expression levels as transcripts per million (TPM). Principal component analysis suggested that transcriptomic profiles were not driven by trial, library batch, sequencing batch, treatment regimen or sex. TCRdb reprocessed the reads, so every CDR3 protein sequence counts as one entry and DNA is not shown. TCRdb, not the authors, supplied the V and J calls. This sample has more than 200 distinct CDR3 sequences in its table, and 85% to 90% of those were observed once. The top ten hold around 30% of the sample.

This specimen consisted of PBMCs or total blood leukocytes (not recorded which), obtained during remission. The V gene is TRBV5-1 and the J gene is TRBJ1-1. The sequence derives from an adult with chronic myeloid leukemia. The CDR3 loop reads CASSLVGLGTEAFF.